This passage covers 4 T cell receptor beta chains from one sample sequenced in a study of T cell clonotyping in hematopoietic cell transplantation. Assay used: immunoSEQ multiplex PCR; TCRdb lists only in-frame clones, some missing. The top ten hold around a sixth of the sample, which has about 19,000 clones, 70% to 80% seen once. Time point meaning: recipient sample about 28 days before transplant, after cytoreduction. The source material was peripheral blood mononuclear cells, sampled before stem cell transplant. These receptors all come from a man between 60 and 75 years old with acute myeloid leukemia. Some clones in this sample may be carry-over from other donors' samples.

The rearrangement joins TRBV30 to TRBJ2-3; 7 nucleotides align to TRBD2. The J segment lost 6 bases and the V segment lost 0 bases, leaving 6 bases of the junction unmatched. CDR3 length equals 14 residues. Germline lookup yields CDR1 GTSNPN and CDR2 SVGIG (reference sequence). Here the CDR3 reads CAWSVYGGGDTQYF. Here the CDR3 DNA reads TGTGCCTGGAGTGTATATGGGGGAGGGGATACGCAGTATTTT. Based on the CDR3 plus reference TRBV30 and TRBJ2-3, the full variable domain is SQTIHQWPATLVQPVGSPLSLECTVEGTSNPNLYWYRQAAGRGLQLLFYSVGIGQISSEVPQNLSASRPQDRQFILSSKKLLLSDSGFYLCAWSVYGGGDTQYFGPGTRLTVL.

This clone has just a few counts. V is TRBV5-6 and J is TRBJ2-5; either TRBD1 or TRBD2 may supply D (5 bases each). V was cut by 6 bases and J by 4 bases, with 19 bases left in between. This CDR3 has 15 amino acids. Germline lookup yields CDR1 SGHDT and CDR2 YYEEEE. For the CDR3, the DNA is TGTGCCAGCAACTCCCGGCAGGGACCACTAGAGACCCAGTACTTC. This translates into CASNSRQGPLETQYF.

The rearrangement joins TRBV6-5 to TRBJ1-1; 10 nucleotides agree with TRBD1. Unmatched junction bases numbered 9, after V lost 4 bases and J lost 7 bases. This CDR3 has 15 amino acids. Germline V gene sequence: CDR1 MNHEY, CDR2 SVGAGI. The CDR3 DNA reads TGTGCCAGCAGTTCCGGGACAGGGGCGAGGGTTGAAGCTTTCTTT. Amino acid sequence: CASSSGTGARVEAFF.

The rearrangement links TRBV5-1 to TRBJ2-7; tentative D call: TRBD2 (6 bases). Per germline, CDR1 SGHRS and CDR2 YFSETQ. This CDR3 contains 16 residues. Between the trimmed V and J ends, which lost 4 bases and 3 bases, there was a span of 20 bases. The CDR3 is CASSPLSSATLYEQYF. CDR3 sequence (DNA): TGCGCCAGCAGCCCTCTCTCTAGCGCCACCCTCTACGAGCAGTACTTC.